The 13 T cell receptor beta chains below were found in one sample sequenced in a study of T-cell reconstitution after alpha-beta-depleted transplantation in children (dated by TCRdb to between 2015 and 2016). The treatment or condition label of this sample denotes: allogeneic hematopoietic cell transplantation with graft depleted of TCRalphabeta T cells and CD19 B cells. Library preparation employed PCR. The data were produced on an Illumina HiSeq 2500. To normalize quantification of the TCRbeta repertoire, the TCR libraries were built with molecular barcoding that relied on unique molecular identifiers. Starting from the raw public reads, TCRdb applied fastp trimming at Q25, assembled clones with MiXCR and retained in-frame beta chains. Duplicate CDR3 protein sequences are folded into a single record with the most common DNA and genes. The sample profile shows about 29,000 distinct CDR3 sequences; roughly 5.7% of them were found once. Around 6.6% of the sample comes from the top ten.

The sample here was PBMCs, mostly from graft donor cells, taken 180 days after TCRalphabeta/CD19-depleted stem cell transplant. The receptors derive from a male patient under 18 who had a stem cell transplant for acute myeloid leukemia, so the T cells may come from the graft donor.

There are many counts of this clonotype. The chain recombines TRBV5-1 with TRBJ2-3, with 7 bases that match TRBD2. The CDR3 covers 15 residues. J lost 6 bases, V lost 4 bases, and 11 bases had no gene match. The germline CDR1 and CDR2 sequences are SGHRS and YFSETQ. The CDR3 reads CASSKVPTSADTQYF. CDR3 nucleotide sequence: TGCGCCAGCAGCAAGGTACCCACTAGCGCCGATACGCAGTATTTT. Based on the CDR3 plus reference TRBV5-1 and TRBJ2-3, the full variable domain is KAGVTQTPRYLIKTRGQQVTLSCSPISGHRSVSWYQQTPGQGLQFLFEYFSETQRNKGNFPGRFSGRQFSNSRSEMNVSTLELGDSALYLCASSKVPTSADTQYFGPGTRLTVL.

This clonotype was recorded many times. V gene TRBV4-3 combines with J gene TRBJ1-2; 9 nucleotides match TRBD1. J was trimmed by 7 bases and V by 0 bases; bases with no gene match: 9. This CDR3 has 16 amino acids. The germline gives CDR1 LGHNA, CDR2 YSLEER. The CDR3 coding sequence is TGCGCCAGCAGCCAAGATAGCGGGACAGGGTATGGTGGCTACACCTTC. This encodes CASSQDSGTGYGGYTF.

This clonotype has a count of ten or more. V is TRBV5-1 and J is TRBJ2-2, with TRBD1 identical over 10 bases. CDR3 size: 14 residues. Germline CDR1 and CDR2: SGHRS and YFSETQ. Germline trimming cut 4 bases from V and 5 bases from J; bases unmatched to any gene: 2. The CDR3 spells CASSGTGETGELFF. The CDR3 DNA follows: TGCGCCAGCAGCGGGACAGGGGAAACCGGGGAGCTGTTTTTT.

The rearrangement uses TRBV15 and TRBJ2-3; a possible D gene is TRBD1 (5 bases). Germline V gene data show CDR1 as LNHNV and CDR2 as YYDKDF (reference sequence). The CDR3 length is 18 residues. V lost 0 bases and J 2 bases, leaving 18 bases between the germline ends. The CDR3 reads CATSREGVRLPYTDTQYF. Written as DNA, the CDR3 is TGTGCCACCAGCAGAGAAGGGGTGAGGCTCCCGTACACAGATACGCAGTATTTT.

In this sample, this clonotype turned up many times. The genes are TRBV7-9 and TRBJ1-4; D may be TRBD1 (6 bases). Germline V gene lookup returns CDR1 SEHNR and CDR2 FQNEAQ (reference sequence). There are 16 residues in the CDR3. V was cut by 2 bases and J by 4 bases, with 14 bases left in between. The CDR3 region is CASSLLGRTVNEKLFF. CDR3 DNA sequence: TGTGCCAGCAGCTTATTGGGCAGGACAGTTAATGAAAAACTGTTTTTT.

This clonotype occurred many times. The chain carries TRBV19 and TRBJ2-7; D might be TRBD2 (6 bases). V was clipped by 5 bases and J by 4 bases, with 18 bases between them. The CDR3 extends over 15 amino acids. Germline V lookup: CDR1 LNHDA, CDR2 SQIVND (reference sequence). The CDR3 sequence is CASSDQGSGPYEQYF. The DNA of the CDR3 is TGTGCCAGTAGTGACCAGGGAAGCGGGCCTTACGAGCAGTACTTC.

This clonotype was picked up many times. The rearrangement links TRBV30 to TRBJ1-1; TRBD1 matches 7 bases. CDR1 is GTSNPN, CDR2 SVGIG, per germline (reference sequence). This CDR3 has 14 residues. Trimming cost V 4 bases and J 0 bases; bases outside gene matches: 5. The CDR3 reads CAWTLTGMNTEAFF. The CDR3 nucleotides read TGTGCCTGGACCTTGACAGGGATGAACACTGAAGCTTTCTTT. Drawing the rest from reference TRBV30 and TRBJ1-1, the complete variable domain is SQTIHQWPATLVQPVGSPLSLECTVEGTSNPNLYWYRQAAGRGLQLLFYSVGIGQISSEVPQNLSASRPQDRQFILSSKKLLLSDSGFYLCAWTLTGMNTEAFFGQGTRLTVV.

This clonotype has more than one count but fewer than ten. V gene TRBV5-3 combines with J gene TRBJ2-3, with D perhaps TRBD2 (6 bases). TRBV5-3 is designated an ORF whose function remains uncertain. Trimming left V 9 bases short and J 5 bases short, with 19 bases between. This CDR3 contains 14 residues. CDR3 protein: CAMGRRPGEDTQYF. In nucleotides, the CDR3 is TGTGCCATGGGCCGTCGGCCGGGAGAAGATACGCAGTATTTT.

There are many counts of this clonotype. This rearrangement joins TRBV20-1 to TRBJ2-4; the match to TRBD2 covers 11 bases. V lost 1 base and J lost 8; bases outside the gene matches: 10. Germline loops: CDR1 DFQATT, CDR2 SNEGSKA (reference sequence). The CDR3 length is 16 residues. CDR3 amino acids: CSARAPGLAGGHIQYF. The DNA of the CDR3 is TGCAGTGCTAGAGCCCCGGGCCTAGCGGGGGGCCACATTCAGTACTTC.

This clonotype was recorded at least ten times. This rearrangement joins TRBV29-1 to TRBJ1-2, with 9 bases aligning to TRBD1. Per the germline V gene, CDR1 is SQVTM and CDR2 is ANQGSEA. This CDR3 is 13 amino acids long. Unmatched junction bases numbered 6, after V lost 3 bases and J lost 7 bases. As DNA, the CDR3 is TGCAGCGTTGAGGACAGGGGCCGCGTTGGCTACACCTTC. Its translation is CSVEDRGRVGYTF.

This clonotype was detected many times. CDR3 amino acids: CASRGSGPAAQYV. CDR3 nucleotide sequence: TGTGCCAGCAGGGGGAGCGGGCCAGCTGCGCAGTACGTC. The V call is TRBV6-2 or TRBV6-3, the J call TRBJ2-7, with D tentatively TRBD2 (6 bases). Germline V gene data show CDR1 as MNHEY and CDR2 as SVGEGT. The CDR3 extends over 13 amino acids. V dropped 6 bases and J dropped 9 bases, with 18 bases sitting between them.

In its sample, this clonotype was seen many times. The chain is built from TRBV6-2 or TRBV6-3 and TRBJ2-1; D not resolved. This CDR3 comprises 11 residues. Germline CDR1 and CDR2: MNHEY and SVGEGT. Trimming shortened V by 8 bases and J by 1 base, and 3 bases separated the two germline ends. The CDR3 is CASVSYNEQFF. The CDR3 DNA is TGTGCCAGCGTATCCTACAATGAGCAGTTCTTC.

The table lists this clonotype with many counts. CDR3 sequence: CASSSYIKETQYF. The DNA for the CDR3 is TGTGCCAGCAGCTCCTACATTAAGGAGACCCAGTACTTC. This sequence joins TRBV3-1 and TRBJ2-5; unclear D gene. CDR1 and CDR2 from the germline V gene are LGHDT and YNNKEL (reference sequence). CDR3 length: 13 residues. Trimming left V 5 bases short and J 5 bases short, with 12 bases between.